This TCR beta chain was found in a study of shared clonotypes between healthy human individuals. V was clipped by 1 base and J by 6 bases, with 12 bases between them. The germline V gene encodes CDR1 LGHNA and CDR2 YNFKEQ. CDR3 length equals 15 residues. Sequencing was performed with immunoSEQ multiplex PCR; in TCRdb, only in-frame clones are kept and a portion is missing. The sample has about 460,000 clones, roughly three quarters seen once; the top ten hold more than 10%. The rearrangement uses TRBV4-2 and TRBJ2-2; the D gene is possibly TRBD2 (6 bases). The source material was PBMCs. The source is a middle-aged woman in good health. Some clones in this sample may be carry-over from other donors' samples. The DNA of the CDR3 is TGTGCCAGCAGCCAAGTCGGGACTCTCTCCGGGGAGCTGTTTTTT. Its translation: CASSQVGTLSGELFF.